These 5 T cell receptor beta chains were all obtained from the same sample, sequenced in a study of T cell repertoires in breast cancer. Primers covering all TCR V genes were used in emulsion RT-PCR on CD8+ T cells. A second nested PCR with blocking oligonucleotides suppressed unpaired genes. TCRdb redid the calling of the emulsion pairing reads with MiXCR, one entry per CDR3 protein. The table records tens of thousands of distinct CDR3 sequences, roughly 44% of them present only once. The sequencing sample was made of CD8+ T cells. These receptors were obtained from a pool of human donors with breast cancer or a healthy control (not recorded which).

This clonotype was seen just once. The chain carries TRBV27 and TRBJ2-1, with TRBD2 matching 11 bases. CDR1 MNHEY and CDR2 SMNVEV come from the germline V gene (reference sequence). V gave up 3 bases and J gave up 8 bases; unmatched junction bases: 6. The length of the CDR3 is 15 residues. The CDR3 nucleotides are TGTGCCAGCAGTTTCCCAGGACTAGCGGGTGATGAGCAGTTCTTC. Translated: CASSFPGLAGDEQFF.

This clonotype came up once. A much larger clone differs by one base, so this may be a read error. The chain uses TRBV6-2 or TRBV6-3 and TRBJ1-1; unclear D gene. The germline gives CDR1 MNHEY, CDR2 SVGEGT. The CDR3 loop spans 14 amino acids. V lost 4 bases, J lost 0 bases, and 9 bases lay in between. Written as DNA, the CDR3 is TGTGCCAGCAGTTGCGCCGGAATGAACACTGAAGCTTTCTTT. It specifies CASSCAGMNTEAFF.

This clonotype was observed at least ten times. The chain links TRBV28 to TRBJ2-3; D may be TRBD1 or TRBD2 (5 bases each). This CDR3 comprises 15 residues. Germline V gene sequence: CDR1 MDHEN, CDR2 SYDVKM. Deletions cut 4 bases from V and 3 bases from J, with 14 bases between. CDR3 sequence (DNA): TGTGCCAGCAGTTCCTATCTCGGGGCGACAGATACGCAGTATTTT. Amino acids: CASSSYLGATDTQYF.

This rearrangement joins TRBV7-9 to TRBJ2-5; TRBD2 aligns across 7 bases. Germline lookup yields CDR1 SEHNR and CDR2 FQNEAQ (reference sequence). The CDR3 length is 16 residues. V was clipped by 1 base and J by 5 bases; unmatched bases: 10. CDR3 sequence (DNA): TGTGCCAGCAGCTTAGGGCGGGGGAGCCCGTGGGAGACCCAGTACTTC. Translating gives CASSLGRGSPWETQYF.

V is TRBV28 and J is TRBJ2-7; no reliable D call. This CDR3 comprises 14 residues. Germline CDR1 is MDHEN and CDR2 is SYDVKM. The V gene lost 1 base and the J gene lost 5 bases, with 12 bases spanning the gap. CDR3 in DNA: TGTGCCAGCAGTTTATCGGCTAGTCAGGACGAGCAGTACTTC. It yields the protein CASSLSASQDEQYF. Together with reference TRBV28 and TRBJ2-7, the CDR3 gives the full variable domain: DVKVTQSSRYLVKRTGEKVFLECVQDMDHENMFWYRQDPGLGLRLIYFSYDVKMKEKGDIPEGYSVSREKKERFSLILESASTNQTSMYLCASSLSASQDEQYFGPGTRLTVT.